One sample yielded the 15 T cell receptor beta chains listed below, sequenced in a study of control samples from healthy donors and cancer patients. Using immunoSEQ multiplex PCR, the repertoire was profiled, and TCRdb retains in-frame clones only, with some absent. The sample lists around 170,000 clones; 90% to 95% were seen once. Sequenced: blood. These receptors all stem from a woman younger than 45 in good health.

The gene calls are TRBV5-5 and TRBJ2-7; no reliable D call. This CDR3 spans 12 amino acids. Germline V gene lookup returns CDR1 SGHKS and CDR2 YYEKEE (reference sequence). With 5 bases removed from V and 7 bases from J, the gap between germline ends came to 13 bases. In nucleotides, the CDR3 is TGTGCCAGCAGTCGAGGAGTAGATGAGCAGTACTTC. Protein product: CASSRGVDEQYF.

As regards this clone: Other nucleotide sequences in the sample specify the same CDR3. The chain carries TRBV7-3 and TRBJ2-7; D may match TRBD1 or TRBD2 (5 bases each). Germline CDR1 reads SGHTA; CDR2 reads FQGTGA. CDR3 size: 16 residues. The ends were cut back, 3 bases at V and 1 base at J, with 16 bases in the middle. The CDR3, as DNA: TGTGCCAGCAGCTTGGGCCCCAGGGAGCGGTCCTACGAGCAGTACTTC. This codes for CASSLGPRERSYEQYF.

This clone was recorded once. The chain couples TRBV12-5 to TRBJ2-5; D is uncertain. This CDR3 comprises 13 residues. Trimming stripped 0 bases from V and 5 bases from J, with 7 bases between. Germline V gene lookup returns CDR1 LGHNT and CDR2 FRNRAP. CDR3 coding DNA: TGTGCTAGTGGTTTGGTACCATGGGAGACCCAGTACTTC. This gives the protein CASGLVPWETQYF.

This clone was recorded once. V is TRBV28 and J is TRBJ2-2, with 11 bases aligning to TRBD2. The germline V gene encodes CDR1 MDHEN and CDR2 SYDVKM. Unmatched junction bases numbered 5, after V lost 2 bases and J lost 3 bases. The CDR3 is made up of 17 amino acids. CDR3 DNA sequence: TGTGCCAGCAGTTTACTCACTAGCGGGAGTGACACCGGGGAGCTGTTTTTT. This codes for CASSLLTSGSDTGELFF.

This rearrangement joins TRBV5-1 to TRBJ2-2; the D is unclear. The germline V and J ends were trimmed by 2 bases and 3 bases, with 5 bases remaining between them. CDR1 and CDR2 from the germline V gene are SGHRS and YFSETQ. CDR3 length: 13 amino acids. Written as DNA, the CDR3 is TGCGCCAGCAGCTTCAGAGACACCGGGGAGCTGTTTTTT. This encodes CASSFRDTGELFF.

This clone occurred once. The chain has TRBV7-9 and TRBJ2-7; 11 bases line up with TRBD2. This CDR3 is built from 16 residues. The V gene end was trimmed by 0 bases and the J gene end by 2 bases; junction bases not matched to a gene: 3. CDR1 is SEHNR and CDR2 is FQNEAQ in the germline V gene (reference sequence). CDR3 region: CASSLATSGVTYEQYF. The CDR3 nucleotides read TGTGCCAGCAGCTTAGCGACTAGCGGGGTCACCTACGAGCAGTACTTC.

V usage is TRBV5-1 and J usage is TRBJ2-2; D is possibly TRBD2 (6 bases). The CDR3 is 19 residues long. The V and J ends lost 3 bases and 3 bases respectively, with 24 bases between them. CDR1 and CDR2 (germline): SGHRS, YFSETQ. CDR3 in amino acids: CASSSRGWARRPDTGELFF. The CDR3 DNA is TGCGCCAGCAGCTCTCGGGGGTGGGCTCGAAGGCCGGACACCGGGGAGCTGTTTTTT.

V and J are TRBV7-8 and TRBJ1-3; D is ambiguous. The germline gives CDR1 SGHVS, CDR2 FQNEAQ. The CDR3 totals 15 residues. The V end lost 0 bases, the J end lost 2 bases, and 8 bases lay between the germline ends. The CDR3 DNA reads TGTGCCAGCAGCTTAGCGGGCAGGACTGGAAACACCATATATTTT. Its protein is CASSLAGRTGNTIYF.

The chain recombines TRBV25-1 with TRBJ1-5, with no clear D. Trimming removed 1 base at V and 8 bases at J, with 9 bases between. Per the germline V gene, CDR1 is MGHDK and CDR2 is SYGVNS. The CDR3 is 13 residues long. The CDR3 coding sequence is TGTGCCAGCAGTGAATGGGGTCCGAAGCCCCAGCATTTT. This translates into CASSEWGPKPQHF.

The chain carries TRBV5-6 and TRBJ2-7; D not certain. V was shortened by 4 bases and J by 5 bases, with 7 bases between the two germline ends. This CDR3 comprises 11 residues. Germline V gene data show CDR1 as SGHDT and CDR2 as YYEEEE. CDR3 sequence (DNA): TGTGCCAGCAGCGCCCACGACGAGCAGTACTTC. Protein: CASSAHDEQYF.

The V and J genes are TRBV5-6 and TRBJ1-1, with D unresolved. Per the germline V gene, CDR1 is SGHDT and CDR2 is YYEEEE. CDR3 size: 12 residues. Trimming pared 1 base from V and 1 base from J, leaving 2 bases between. Written as DNA, the CDR3 is TGTGCCAGCAGCTTGACGAACACTGAAGCTTTCTTT. The encoded protein is CASSLTNTEAFF.

V gene TRBV5-1 combines with J gene TRBJ2-7, with D tentatively TRBD2 (7 bases). V dropped 2 bases and J dropped 3 bases, with 12 bases sitting between them. This CDR3 spans 14 amino acids. Germline V CDR1 and CDR2: SGHRS, YFSETQ. The CDR3: CASSLGGGVYEQYF. CDR3 nucleotides: TGCGCCAGCAGCTTAGGGGGAGGGGTCTACGAGCAGTACTTC.

The chain is built from TRBV12-3 or TRBV12-4 and TRBJ1-2; D perhaps matches TRBD1 (5 bases). CDR3 size: 13 residues. V was pared by 4 bases and J by 4 bases, with 10 bases between. CDR3 DNA sequence: TGTGCCAGCAGTTATGGGGGTTTCTATGGCTACACCTTC. Protein product: CASSYGGFYGYTF.

This chain uses TRBV7-2 with TRBJ1-1, with no clear D. Trimming left V 0 bases short and J 3 bases short, with 5 bases between. The germline CDR1 and CDR2 sequences are SGHTA and FQGNSA. The CDR3 loop spans 13 amino acids. The CDR3 DNA reads TGTGCCAGCAGCTTAGCTCCCCACACTGAAGCTTTCTTT. Its translation is CASSLAPHTEAFF.

Only one count was recorded for this clone. The chain carries TRBV7-2 and TRBJ1-3; no firm D call. The CDR3 extends over 15 amino acids. Trimming left V 5 bases short and J 0 bases short, with 11 bases between. Germline CDR1 reads SGHTA; CDR2 reads FQGNSA. CDR3 bases: TGTGCCAGCAGCAGCAGGACCCGCTCTGGAAACACCATATATTTT. This encodes CASSSRTRSGNTIYF.